Listed below are T cell receptor beta chains from one sample, sequenced in a study of post-analysis software for immune sequencing data. TCRdb re-analysed the PCR reads in MiXCR, keeping a single row per CDR3 protein. The top ten hold approximately 4.3% of the sample, which has about 820,000 distinct CDR3 sequences, under 70% seen once. Sequencing used blood. The receptors stem from a girl aged 10-17 years with multiple sclerosis. CDR3s include the opening cysteine and the closing phenylalanine or tryptophan. The D gene is left open where the match is weak. For some rows the clone size is stated as once, few or many, or as a class when expanded; others skip it.

TRBD2 | TRBJ2-4 | . | TRBV29-1 | CSVVPSGIMKNIQYF | TGCAGCGTAGTCCCTAGCGGGATTATGAAAAACATTCAGTACTTC
TRBD1 | TRBJ1-2 | . | TRBV20-1 | CSARTTGGRDNYGCTF | TGCAGTGCTAGAACGACAGGGGGGAGGGATAACTATGGCTGCACCTTC
. | TRBJ2-5 | few | TRBV11-2 | CASSYSRGETQYF | TGTGCCAGCAGTTACTCGAGGGGAGAGACCCAGTACTTC
. | TRBJ2-1 | . | TRBV20-1 | CSAGGAITNEQFF | TGCAGTGCTGGGGGGGCTATAACAAATGAGCAGTTCTTC
TRBD1 | TRBJ1-2 | few | TRBV27 | CASSLLQGKPWYGYTF | TGTGCCAGCAGTCTACTACAGGGGAAGCCCTGGTATGGCTACACCTTC
. | TRBJ2-7 | . | TRBV20-1 | CSARPDSYEQYF | TGCAGTGCTAGACCCGACTCCTACGAGCAGTACTTC
TRBD1 | TRBJ2-7 | few | TRBV29-1 | CSVDRKPRTGGDEQYF | TGCAGCGTTGATAGGAAGCCCAGGACAGGGGGCGACGAGCAGTACTTC
. | TRBJ2-3 | . | TRBV3-1 | CASTLTENDLGDTQYF | TGTGCCAGCACTCTGACGGAGAATGATTTGGGAGATACGCAGTATTTT
. | TRBJ1-2 | . | TRBV29-1 | CSVGYSPGGYTF | TGCAGCGTTGGATACAGCCCAGGTGGCTACACCTTC
. | TRBJ2-4 | few | TRBV7-9 | CASSLGQGGRAKNIQYF | TGTGCCAGCAGCTTAGGACAAGGAGGTCGAGCCAAAAACATTCAGTACTTC
TRBD2 | TRBJ2-5 | few | TRBV20-1 | CSASPTSGGSGETQYF | TGCAGTGCTTCTCCGACTAGCGGGGGTTCGGGGGAGACCCAGTACTTC
TRBD1 | TRBJ1-1 | . | TRBV6-5 | CASSYNWDRGGGTEAFF | TGTGCCAGCAGTTACAATTGGGACAGGGGAGGGGGCACTGAAGCTTTCTTT
TRBD1 | TRBJ1-6 | . | TRBV12-3/TRBV12-4 | CASSSRQGNSPLHF | TGTGCCAGCAGTTCCAGACAGGGGAACTCACCCCTCCACTTT
. | TRBJ2-7 | . | TRBV3-1 | CASSAGPGREEQYF | TGTGCCAGCAGCGCGGGACCTGGTCGGGAAGAGCAGTACTTC
. | TRBJ1-2 | . | TRBV29-1 | CSGTGGGRNYGYTF | TGCAGCGGGACTGGAGGGGGGAGAAACTATGGCTACACCTTC
TRBD1 | TRBJ1-5 | once | TRBV5-1 | CASSLEGAWNQPQHF | TGCGCCAGCAGCTTGGAGGGGGCATGGAATCAGCCCCAGCATTTT
. | TRBJ2-3 | . | TRBV29-1 | CSGRETDTQYF | TGCAGCGGGAGGGAGACAGATACGCAGTATTTT
TRBD1 | TRBJ2-5 | many | TRBV29-1 | CSAGQGQETQYF | TGCAGCGCCGGACAGGGACAAGAGACCCAGTACTTC
TRBD1 | TRBJ2-4 | . | TRBV20-1 | CSATDRGPNIQYF | TGCAGTGCCACAGACAGGGGGCCCAACATTCAGTACTTC
. | TRBJ1-1 | . | TRBV3-1 | CASSQDRGRRAFF | TGTGCCAGCAGCCAAGATCGAGGTAGGAGAGCTTTCTTT
. | TRBJ2-1 | . | TRBV12-3/TRBV12-4 | CASSLFPPRLDEQFF | TGTGCCAGCAGTTTATTTCCCCCTAGACTCGATGAGCAGTTCTTC
. | TRBJ1-2 | . | TRBV18 | CASSPPEGGYEQYFYGYTF | TGTGCCAGCTCACCACCGGAAGGTGGCTACGAGCAGTACTTCTATGGCTACACCTTC
. | TRBJ1-1 | few | TRBV6-5 | CASSYREVTEAFF | TGTGCCAGCAGTTACAGGGAAGTCACTGAAGCTTTCTTT
. | TRBJ2-7 | once | TRBV5-1 | CASSYKTPEGPYYEQYF | TGCGCCAGCAGCTACAAAACCCCGGAGGGGCCCTACTACGAGCAGTACTTC
TRBD1 | TRBJ1-2 | few | TRBV20-1 | CSASGTGILGGYTF | TGCAGTGCTAGCGGGACAGGCATTCTCGGAGGCTACACCTTC
TRBD1 | TRBJ2-7 | . | TRBV29-1 | CSVSGTGADEQYF | TGCAGCGTTTCCGGGACAGGGGCAGACGAGCAGTACTTC
TRBD1 | TRBJ2-1 | few | TRBV7-3 | CASSGTGAYNEQFF | TGTGCCAGCAGCGGGACAGGAGCCTACAATGAGCAGTTCTTC
TRBD1 | TRBJ1-2 | . | TRBV20-1 | CSARESGRGLGGYTF | TGCAGTGCTAGAGAGAGCGGCAGGGGGCTTGGTGGCTACACCTTC
TRBD1 | TRBJ2-3 | . | TRBV20-1 | CSARDPGQGSDTQYF | TGCAGTGCTAGAGACCCTGGACAGGGTTCAGATACGCAGTATTTT
. | TRBJ2-1 | few | TRBV5-6 | CASSFERTPEFF | TGTGCCAGCAGCTTTGAGCGCACTCCTGAGTTCTTC
TRBD1 | TRBJ2-7 | once | TRBV29-1 | CSVHDRGRTYEQYF | TGCAGCGTCCACGACAGGGGGAGGACCTACGAGCAGTACTTC
TRBD2 | TRBJ2-3 | few | TRBV4-1 | CASSQGLAGRDTQYF | TGCGCCAGCAGCCAGGGGCTAGCGGGAAGGGATACGCAGTATTTT
. | TRBJ1-4 | . | TRBV15 | CATGGREPEKLFF | TGTGCCACCGGGGGACGAGAGCCTGAAAAACTGTTTTTT
TRBD1 | TRBJ2-7 | . | TRBV6-2/TRBV6-3 | CASSDRDRCLYEQYF | TGTGCCAGCAGTGACCGGGACAGGTGTCTCTACGAGCAGTACTTC
. | TRBJ1-2 | few | TRBV6-5 | CASSYSPANPDGYTF | TGTGCCAGCAGTTACTCGCCGGCAAATCCCGATGGCTACACCTTC
TRBD1 | TRBJ2-6 | few | TRBV28 | CASSPPGQTISGANVLTF | TGTGCCAGCAGCCCTCCGGGACAGACTATTTCTGGGGCCAACGTCCTGACTTTC
TRBD2 | TRBJ2-3 | . | TRBV9 | CASSVEPSGGATDTQYF | TGTGCCAGCAGCGTAGAACCTAGCGGGGGGGCCACAGATACGCAGTATTTT
. | TRBJ2-1 | . | TRBV20-1 | CSARDHRGQFF | TGCAGTGCTAGAGATCACAGAGGGCAGTTCTTC
TRBD2 | TRBJ2-1 | . | TRBV5-1 | CASVAGGRPLIYNEQFF | TGCGCCAGCGTAGCGGGGGGCCGTCCCCTTATCTACAATGAGCAGTTCTTC
. | TRBJ2-1 | . | TRBV7-9 | CASSSVVEQFF | TGTGCCAGCAGCTCCGTGGTTGAGCAGTTCTTC
. | TRBJ2-6 | . | TRBV6-5 | CASSYSMGYLSGANVLTF | TGTGCCAGCAGTTACTCGATGGGCTACCTCTCTGGGGCCAACGTCCTGACTTTC